This TCR beta chain was observed in a study of T cell responses to AZD1222 COVID-19 vaccine. General study findings and limits: Possibly, clonal diversity was underestimated; donors were largely white British and included more females. The number of AZD1222 recipients seropositive at baseline was only five to seven. Repertoire sampling happened only post peak T cell response.

Here immunoSEQ multiplex PCR was the method, and the copy in TCRdb shows in-frame clones only, minus some. Of roughly 100,000 clones in the sample, about 88% were seen once. As regards this clone: Its target is not known.

Second-dose timings of about 4 or about 12 weeks were pooled. Sequenced material: peripheral blood, taken 28 days after the second AZD1222 dose. The receptor's source is an adult who received the AZD1222 COVID-19 vaccine.

CDR3 residues: CASSPWRENTEAFF. CDR3 nucleotides: TGTGCCAGCTCACCATGGAGAGAGAACACTGAAGCTTTCTTT. The chain links TRBV18 to TRBJ1-1; D ambiguous. This CDR3 region has 14 residues. The V end lost 2 bases, the J end lost 1 base, and 8 bases lay between the germline ends. Germline loops: CDR1 KGHSH, CDR2 LQKENI.